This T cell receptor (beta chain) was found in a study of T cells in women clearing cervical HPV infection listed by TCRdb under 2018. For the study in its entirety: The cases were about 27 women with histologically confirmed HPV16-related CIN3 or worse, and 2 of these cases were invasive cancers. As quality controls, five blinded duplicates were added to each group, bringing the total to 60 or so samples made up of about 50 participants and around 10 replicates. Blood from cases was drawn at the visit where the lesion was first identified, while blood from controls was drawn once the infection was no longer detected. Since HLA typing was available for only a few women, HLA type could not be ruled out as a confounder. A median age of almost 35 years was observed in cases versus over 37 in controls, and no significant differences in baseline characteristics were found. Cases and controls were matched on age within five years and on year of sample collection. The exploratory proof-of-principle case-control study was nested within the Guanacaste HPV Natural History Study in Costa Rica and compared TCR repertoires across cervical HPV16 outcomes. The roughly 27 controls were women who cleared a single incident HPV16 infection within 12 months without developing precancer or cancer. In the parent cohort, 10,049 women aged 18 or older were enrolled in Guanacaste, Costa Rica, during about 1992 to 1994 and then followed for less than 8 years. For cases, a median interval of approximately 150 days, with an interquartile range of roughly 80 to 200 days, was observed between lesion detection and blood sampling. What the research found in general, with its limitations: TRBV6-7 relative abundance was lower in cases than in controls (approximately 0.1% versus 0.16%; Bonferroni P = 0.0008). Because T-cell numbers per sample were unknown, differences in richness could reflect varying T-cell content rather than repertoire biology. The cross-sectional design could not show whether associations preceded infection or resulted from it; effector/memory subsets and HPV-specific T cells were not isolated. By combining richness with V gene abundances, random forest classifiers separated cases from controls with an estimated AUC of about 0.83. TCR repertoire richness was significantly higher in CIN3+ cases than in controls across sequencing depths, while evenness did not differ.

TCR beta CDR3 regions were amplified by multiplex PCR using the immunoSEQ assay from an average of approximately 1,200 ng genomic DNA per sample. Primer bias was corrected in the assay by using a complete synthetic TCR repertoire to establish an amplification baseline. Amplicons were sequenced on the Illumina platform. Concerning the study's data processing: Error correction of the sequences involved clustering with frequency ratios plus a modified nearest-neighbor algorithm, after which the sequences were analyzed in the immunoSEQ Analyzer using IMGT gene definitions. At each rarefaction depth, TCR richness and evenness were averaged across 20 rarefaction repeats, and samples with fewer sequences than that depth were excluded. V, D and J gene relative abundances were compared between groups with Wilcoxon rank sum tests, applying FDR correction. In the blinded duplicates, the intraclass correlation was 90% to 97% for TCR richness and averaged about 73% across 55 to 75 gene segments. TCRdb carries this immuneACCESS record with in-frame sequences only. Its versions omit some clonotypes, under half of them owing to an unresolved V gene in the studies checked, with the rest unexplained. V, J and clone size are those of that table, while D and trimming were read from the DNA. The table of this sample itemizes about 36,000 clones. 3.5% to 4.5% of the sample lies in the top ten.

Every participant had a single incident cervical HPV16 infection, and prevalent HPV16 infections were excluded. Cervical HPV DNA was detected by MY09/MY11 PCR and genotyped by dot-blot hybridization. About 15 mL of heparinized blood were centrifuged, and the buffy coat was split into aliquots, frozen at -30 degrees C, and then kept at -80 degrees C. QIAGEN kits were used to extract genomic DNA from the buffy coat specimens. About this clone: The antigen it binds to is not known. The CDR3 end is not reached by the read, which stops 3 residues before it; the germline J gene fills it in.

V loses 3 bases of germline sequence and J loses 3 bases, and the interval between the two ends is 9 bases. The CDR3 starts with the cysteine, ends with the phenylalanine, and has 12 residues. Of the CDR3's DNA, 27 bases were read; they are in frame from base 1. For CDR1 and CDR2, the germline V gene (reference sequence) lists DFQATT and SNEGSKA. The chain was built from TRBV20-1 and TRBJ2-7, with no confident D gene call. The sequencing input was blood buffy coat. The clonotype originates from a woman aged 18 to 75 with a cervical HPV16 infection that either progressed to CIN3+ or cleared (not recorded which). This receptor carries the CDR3 CSASPPGYEQYF. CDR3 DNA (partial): TGCAGTGCTAGCCCTCCAGGCTACGAG.